This T cell receptor beta chain was retrieved from a study of Graves' ophthalmopathy and Graves' hyperthyroidism (dated by TCRdb to 2016 to 2019). Context from the whole study: Peripheral blood samples were taken at the time of initial diagnosis, before any treatment was given. The study used TCR beta repertoire signatures to distinguish Graves' ophthalmopathy from Graves' hyperthyroidism and to predict progression to ophthalmopathy. In total, approximately 130 blood samples were TCR-sequenced: around 42 ophthalmopathy, some 75 hyperthyroidism and some 17 hyperthyroidism-to-ophthalmopathy patients. To explore V-J signatures that separate ophthalmopathy from hyperthyroidism, a discovery set of about a hundred patients was enrolled, consisting of 43 with ophthalmopathy and roughly 60 with stable hyperthyroidism. An independent validation cohort comprised 18 hyperthyroidism patients and roughly 15 patients who later progressed from hyperthyroidism to ophthalmopathy. In more than five hyperthyroidism patients, T-cell repertoires of thyroid tissue and blood were compared. Once sampling was done, hyperthyroidism patients were given methimazole at a starting dose of 30 mg daily, while ophthalmopathy patients were given high-dose intravenous methylprednisolone. Findings and caveats that apply to the study as a whole: In validation, the model predicted ophthalmopathy progression with over 60% sensitivity and around 72% specificity; approximately 12 predicted patients were CT-confirmed with GO in a median of about 7.1 months. Most expanded thyroid clonotypes with a frequency above 0.001 also appeared in blood, which suggests that blood repertoires may reflect the immune response in the thyroid. Sample size was not statistically predetermined, and group allocation was not concealed from the investigators. In cross-validation, the 13-signature model distinguished ophthalmopathy from stable hyperthyroidism with about 88% sensitivity and around 82% specificity, and in the test set the corresponding values were roughly 78% and 74%.

The ophthalmopathy patients had moderately to severely active disease, with a Clinical Activity Score of 3 or higher, a NOSPECS grade of 4 or higher, and a disease duration of less than 3 months. Anyone with other autoimmune diseases, uncontrolled infections, pregnancy or lactation was excluded from the study. Clinical symptoms, serum thyroxine, TRAb, thyroid ultrasound and orbital computed tomography were used for diagnosis. PBMCs were isolated from more than 8 ml of fresh peripheral blood by Ficoll-Paque density gradient centrifugation. Total RNA was extracted with Trizol reagent and quality-checked on an Agilent 2100 Bioanalyzer. Concerning this clonotype itself: Its binding antigen is unknown. Per-base qualities were not stored, and no clone one base away is much larger.

From its cysteine to its phenylalanine, the CDR3 spans 16 amino acids. Left in the record is the CDR3 DNA by itself, 48 bases read in frame from the first base. V is cut back by 6 bases and J by 5 bases, with 17 bases in the junction unmatched. Reading the germline V gene gives CDR1 SQVTM and CDR2 ANQGSEA. For repertoire sequencing, the TCR beta CDR3 regions were amplified from RNA transcripts. The first round of RT-PCR was done with HTBI primers and the Qiagen OneStep RT-PCR kit, and was followed by a second round of multiplex PCR, then size selection and purification. Libraries were sequenced paired-end with 100 bp reads on an Illumina HiSeq2000. The authors' analysis ran thus. SOAPnuke was used to process the reads, throwing out any read that had adapters, had uncalled bases, had a mean Phred below 15, or lacked an exact constant-primer or identifier match. COPE v1.2.5 was used to merge the high-quality paired reads. Each unique nucleotide sequence was defined as a clonotype, and clonotypes were aligned to IMGT TRB V, D and J references with MiTCR v1.1. The analysis was limited to V-J combinations with a frequency above 0.0001, which together covered 99.2% of the repertoires. For each V-J combination, a TCR clonal expansion and chaos score was defined as F50 clonal expansion divided by the chaos observed in the TCRdist matrix. Welch's t-statistics and random forest were used to narrow the features down to approximately twelve V-J combinations, which were then fed into a naive Bayes classifier. Thyroid-blood repertoire similarity was quantified with the Morisita-Horn index. Through fastp at Q25 and MiXCR, TCRdb rebuilt clones from the public reads, retaining in-frame beta chains. Rows matching on CDR3 protein sequence are summarized as one entry with the most common DNA and genes. The V and J calls come from TCRdb's annotation, not from the publication. Counted in this sample were 650,000 to 900,000 distinct CDR3 sequences; approximately 40% of them appeared once. The top ten constitute approximately 43% of the sample.

The sequence came from an adult man with Graves' ophthalmopathy. The sequencing input was peripheral blood. The V and J genes are TRBV29-1 and TRBJ1-2; TRBD1 matches 8 bases in the middle. The bases read TGCAGCGTCCACGGGACAGGCGTTTCAATCCAGTATGGCTACACCTTC. Its protein product is CSVHGTGVSIQYGYTF. Joined to the reference TRBV29-1 and TRBJ1-2 proteins, this CDR3 gives the full variable domain: SAVISQKPSRDICQRGTSLTIQCQVDSQVTMMFWYRQQPGQSLTLIATANQGSEATYESGFVIDKFPISRPNLTFSTLTVSNMSPEDSSIYLCSVHGTGVSIQYGYTFGSGTRLTVV.